The T cell receptor (beta chain) described here comes from a study of ipilimumab plus nivolumab after autologous stem cell transplantation. Sequencing used immunoSEQ multiplex PCR; TCRdb keeps in-frame clones, though not all of them. The sample holds roughly 86,000 clones, about 83% seen once. This CDR3 region has 15 residues. Per germline, CDR1 MDHEN and CDR2 SYDVKM. V dropped 4 bases and J dropped 4; count of bases not matched to a gene: 10. This sequence was found in a male donor with diffuse large B-cell lymphoma. The chain joins TRBV28 to TRBJ2-7; 7 positions agree with TRBD1. The material sequenced was PBMCs, taken in a trial of ipilimumab plus nivolumab as post-transplant consolidation. The CDR3 DNA sequence: TGTGCCAGCAGTTCCCGACAGGGTAGTAGGTACGAGCAGTACTTC. It yields the protein CASSSRQGSRYEQYF.